These 25 T cell receptor beta chains came from one sample sequenced in a study of OX40 agonist ivuxolimab in advanced cancers. TCRdb's table, derived via immunoSEQ multiplex PCR, lists solely in-frame clones and lacks some. The sample has about 80,000 clones; roughly 90% are singletons. This sample comprised CD4+ or CD8+ T cells sorted from blood, obtained in a trial of the OX40 agonist ivuxolimab. These receptors were taken from an adult with an advanced solid tumor such as melanoma, head and neck, liver or kidney cancer.

The table lists this clone with a count of one. This sequence joins TRBV6-5 and TRBJ2-3; no firm D call. V lost 0 bases and J lost 0, with 10 bases in between. The V gene's germline CDR1 is MNHEY and CDR2 SVGAGI. The CDR3 sequence is 16 residues long. CDR3 DNA: TGTGCCAGCAGTTACTCGACGGCCCAAAGCACAGATACGCAGTATTTT. This translates into CASSYSTAQSTDTQYF.

The chain is built from TRBV5-1 and TRBJ2-5; unclear D gene. V was trimmed by 8 bases and J by 7 bases, leaving 21 bases between them. The germline CDR1 and CDR2 sequences are SGHRS and YFSETQ. This CDR3 comprises 14 residues. CDR3 in DNA: TGCGCCAGTACCGAATCCCGGGCGGCAGGGACCCAGTACTTC. Translation: CASTESRAAGTQYF. Full variable domain (missing parts from reference TRBV5-1 and TRBJ2-5): KAGVTQTPRYLIKTRGQQVTLSCSPISGHRSVSWYQQTPGQGLQFLFEYFSETQRNKGNFPGRFSGRQFSNSRSEMNVSTLELGDSALYLCASTESRAAGTQYFGPGTRLLVL.

The gene calls are TRBV4-2 and TRBJ1-1; perhaps TRBD1 as D (6 bases). Germline CDR1 is LGHNA and CDR2 is YNFKEQ. This CDR3 has 14 residues. V lost 2 bases and J lost 6, with 13 bases in between. CDR3 protein: CASSQSQGWPEAFF. The CDR3 DNA sequence: TGTGCCAGCAGCCAATCACAGGGTTGGCCTGAAGCTTTCTTT.

The chain joins TRBV7-2 to TRBJ2-7; 7 positions agree with TRBD2. J was trimmed by 6 bases and V by 1 base; bases with no gene match: 3. The CDR3 is 13 amino acids. CDR1 is SGHTA and CDR2 is FQGNSA in the germline V gene. CDR3 sequence reads: CASSLGLAREQYF. CDR3 DNA sequence: TGTGCCAGCAGCTTAGGACTAGCTCGCGAGCAGTACTTC.

The chain employs TRBV2 and TRBJ1-4, with 7 nucleotides matching TRBD1. The CDR3 length is 15 residues. In germline, CDR1 is SNHLY, CDR2 FYNNEI. Trimming at V came to 6 bases and at J to 4 bases, leaving 8 bases not matched to a gene. CDR3 protein: CASRDKTGRNEKLFF. In DNA form, the CDR3 reads TGTGCCAGCAGGGATAAGACAGGGCGTAATGAAAAACTGTTTTTT.

The V gene is TRBV27, the J gene TRBJ2-3; possible D gene TRBD2, 5 bases. This CDR3 region has 16 residues. Trimming pared 1 base from V and 1 base from J, leaving 12 bases between. CDR1 is MNHEY, CDR2 SMNVEV, per germline (reference sequence). The CDR3 sequence: CASSLYRGKGTDTQYF. The CDR3 DNA reads as TGTGCCAGCAGTTTATATCGGGGAAAGGGCACAGATACGCAGTATTTT.

The CDR3 spells CSARDFPEQFF. CDR3 bases: TGCAGTGCTAGAGATTTCCCTGAGCAGTTCTTC. The rearrangement links TRBV20-1 to TRBJ2-1; D gene uncertain. Trimming shortened V by 0 bases and J by 9 bases, and 6 bases separated the two germline ends. Germline CDR1 and CDR2: DFQATT and SNEGSKA (reference sequence). The CDR3 consists of 11 residues.

The rearrangement joins TRBV11-1 to TRBJ2-1, with 7 bases fitting TRBD2. The CDR3 is made up of 17 amino acids. V lost 2 bases and J lost 4; bases outside the gene matches: 11. The germline V gene encodes CDR1 SGHAT and CDR2 FQDESV (reference sequence). CDR3: CASSLRAAGVGYNEQFF. The CDR3, as DNA: TGTGCCAGCAGCTTACGTGCGGCGGGAGTGGGTTACAATGAGCAGTTCTTC.

The V gene is TRBV6-6, the J gene TRBJ2-5, with D tentatively TRBD1 (6 bases). This CDR3 is 14 amino acids long. The germline CDR1 and CDR2 sequences are MNHNY and SVGAGI (reference sequence). V was shortened by 6 bases and J by 3 bases, with 14 bases between the two germline ends. This CDR3 is CASSDTGLKETQYF. CDR3 sequence (DNA): TGTGCCAGCAGCGATACAGGGCTTAAAGAGACCCAGTACTTC.

The chain has TRBV5-4 and TRBJ2-7; 9 nucleotides match TRBD1. With V trimmed by 4 bases and J by 4 bases, 9 bases remained unmatched. The CDR3 totals 15 residues. Germline V gene data show CDR1 as SGHNT and CDR2 as YYREEE (reference sequence). The DNA for the CDR3 is TGTGCCAGCAGCCCCCGACCGGGACAGGGTTACGAGCAGTACTTC. Its translation is CASSPRPGQGYEQYF.

The chain is built from TRBV6-1 and TRBJ1-2; TRBD1 matches at 9 bases. The CDR3 consists of 19 residues. J was trimmed by 5 bases and V by 1 base; bases with no gene match: 17. Germline CDR1 and CDR2: MNHNS and SASEGT. CDR3 coding DNA: TGTGCCAGCAGTGAAGGGGACAGGGCATTTGGTAGAGAAATTTATGGCTACACCTTC. This gives the protein CASSEGDRAFGREIYGYTF.

V usage is TRBV28 and J usage is TRBJ1-2; TRBD1 is a possible D gene (5 bases). V gave up 3 bases and J gave up 4 bases, with 9 bases separating them. Germline CDR1 reads MDHEN; CDR2 reads SYDVKM. The length of the CDR3 is 13 residues. As DNA, the CDR3 is TGTGCCAGCAGTTTCGGGGGAGGCTATGGCTACACCTTC. Protein sequence: CASSFGGGYGYTF.

This clone was found once. V usage is TRBV5-1 and J usage is TRBJ1-1; the match to TRBD1 covers 9 bases. Germline lookup yields CDR1 SGHRS and CDR2 YFSETQ. The CDR3 totals 14 residues. Trimming at V came to 1 base and at J to 5 bases, leaving 3 bases not matched to a gene. The CDR3 DNA sequence: TGCGCCAGCAGCTTGTTAGGGACAGGGACTGAAGCTTTCTTT. Protein sequence: CASSLLGTGTEAFF.

V usage is TRBV5-4 and J usage is TRBJ1-4, with unresolved D. CDR1 and CDR2 (germline): SGHNT, YYREEE (reference sequence). The CDR3 spans 14 residues. V was shortened by 3 bases and J by 8 bases, with 14 bases between the two germline ends. The CDR3 region is CASSSRLDGEKLFF. The DNA of the CDR3 is TGTGCCAGCAGCTCACGATTGGACGGGGAAAAACTGTTTTTT. The full variable domain, in which reference TRBV5-4 and TRBJ1-4 provide the parts outside the CDR3, is ETGVTQSPTHLIKTRGQQVTLRCSSQSGHNTVSWYQQALGQGPQFIFQYYREEENGRGNFPPRFSGLQFPNYSSELNVNALELDDSALYLCASSSRLDGEKLFFGSGTQLSVL.

This chain links TRBV7-3 with TRBJ2-3; D is perhaps TRBD2 (6 bases). CDR1 and CDR2 (germline): SGHTA, FQGTGA. CDR3 length equals 13 residues. Trimming shortened V by 2 bases and J by 4 bases, and 7 bases separated the two germline ends. The CDR3, as DNA: TGTGCCAGCAGCTTAGGGAGGTCAGATACGCAGTATTTT. It encodes CASSLGRSDTQYF. Combining the CDR3 with reference TRBV7-3 and TRBJ2-3 gives the whole variable domain GAGVSQTPSNKVTEKGKYVELRCDPISGHTALYWYRQSLGQGPEFLIYFQGTGAADDSGLPNDRFFAVRPEGSVSTLKIQRTERGDSAVYLCASSLGRSDTQYFGPGTRLTVL.

This clone showed up just a few times. Sequence at one end of the junction differs from germline and may be a read error. The chain has TRBV2 and TRBJ2-2; no clear D gene. The CDR3 sequence is 13 residues long. CDR1 is SNHLY, CDR2 FYNNEI, per germline. This CDR3 is CASRLGNSGELFF. The CDR3, as DNA: TGTGCCAGCAGACTTGGGAACTCCGGGGAGCTGTTTTTT.

This rearrangement joins TRBV5-5 to TRBJ2-5, with D possibly TRBD2 on 5 matching bases. Germline V CDR1 and CDR2: SGHKS, YYEKEE (reference sequence). The CDR3 sequence is 16 residues long. V was pared by 0 bases and J by 2 bases, with 14 bases between. The CDR3 loop reads CASSLGGLLGQETQYF. For the CDR3, the DNA is TGTGCCAGCAGCTTGGGTGGTTTACTAGGACAAGAGACCCAGTACTTC.

The chain links TRBV10-2 to TRBJ2-2; 13 bases are shared with TRBD2. Trimming cost V 1 base and J 1 base; bases outside gene matches: 3. This CDR3 comprises 18 residues. Germline V gene data show CDR1 as WSHSY and CDR2 as SAAADI. CDR3 loop: CASSEWGLAGWNTGELFF. The CDR3 region has the DNA TGCGCCAGCAGTGAGTGGGGACTAGCGGGATGGAACACCGGGGAGCTGTTTTTT.

V and J are TRBV29-1 and TRBJ2-1; 7 bases align to TRBD2. The V segment lost 6 bases and the J segment 9 bases; nucleotides outside the gene matches: 14. Germline CDR1 reads SQVTM; CDR2 reads ANQGSEA. The CDR3 covers 14 residues. The chain's CDR3 is CSVAVGGSSFEQFF. The CDR3 nucleotides are TGCAGCGTCGCCGTGGGCGGGAGTTCCTTTGAGCAGTTCTTC.

This rearrangement joins TRBV11-1 to TRBJ1-3; 9 nucleotides align to TRBD1. The V gene end was trimmed by 2 bases and the J gene end by 1 base; junction bases not matched to a gene: 6. CDR3 size: 17 residues. Looked up from germline, CDR1 is SGHAT and CDR2 is FQDESV (reference sequence). In nucleotides, the CDR3 is TGTGCCAGCAGCTTACGTGTGGGACAGGGATCTGGAAACACCATATATTTT. It translates to CASSLRVGQGSGNTIYF.

The V and J genes are TRBV19 and TRBJ2-4; tentative D call: TRBD1 (6 bases). V was trimmed by 6 bases and J by 0 bases, leaving 9 bases between them. The CDR3 consists of 14 residues. CDR1 is LNHDA and CDR2 is SQIVND in the germline V gene (reference sequence). Written as DNA, the CDR3 is TGTGCCAGTAGCCAGGGGCGAGCCAAAAACATTCAGTACTTC. It is translated as CASSQGRAKNIQYF. Looking up the rest from reference TRBV19 and TRBJ2-4 gives the full variable domain: DGGITQSPKYLFRKEGQNVTLSCEQNLNHDAMYWYRQDPGQGLRLIYYSQIVNDFQKGDIAEGYSVSREKKESFPLTVTSAQKNPTAFYLCASSQGRAKNIQYFGAGTRLSVL.

V and J are TRBV9 and TRBJ2-2; TRBD1 aligns across 7 bases. This CDR3 region has 16 residues. The trim removed 5 bases at V and 1 base at J, leaving 8 bases unmatched. Germline values: CDR1 SGDLS, CDR2 YYNGEE. The chain's CDR3 is CASRARDRENTGELFF. In nucleotides, the CDR3 is TGTGCCAGCAGGGCCCGGGACAGAGAGAACACCGGGGAGCTGTTTTTT.

This chain connects TRBV18 to TRBJ2-7; unclear D gene. With 1 base removed from V and 10 bases from J, the gap between germline ends came to 17 bases. The CDR3 is 14 residues long. Germline V gene sequence: CDR1 KGHSH, CDR2 LQKENI. CDR3 sequence: CASSPQVGQVSQYF. The CDR3 nucleotides read TGTGCCAGCTCACCACAAGTAGGCCAGGTCTCACAGTACTTC.

The rearrangement links TRBV19 to TRBJ2-6; D ambiguous. This CDR3 spans 14 amino acids. From germline, CDR1 is LNHDA and CDR2 SQIVND (reference sequence). V gave up 6 bases and J gave up 0 bases, with 6 bases separating them. The CDR3 sequence is CASSSASGANVLTF. DNA of the CDR3: TGTGCCAGTAGCTCGGCCTCTGGGGCCAACGTCCTGACTTTC.

The rearrangement uses TRBV6-1 and TRBJ1-5; 8 bases fit TRBD1. This CDR3 is 15 amino acids long. CDR1 is MNHNS and CDR2 is SASEGT in the germline V gene. The V segment lost 5 bases and the J segment 4 bases; nucleotides outside the gene matches: 7. The CDR3, as DNA: TGTGCCAGCAGTTCAGACAGGGGAGGGAATCAGCCCCAGCATTTT. Its protein is CASSSDRGGNQPQHF.